The 27 T cell receptor beta chains below come from one sample, sequenced in a study of CD4+ T cells in melanoma. Libraries were prepared by immunoSEQ multiplex PCR; TCRdb keeps only in-frame clonotypes and omits some of them. The sample carries 20,000 or so clones, 81% recorded once. The sample comprised cells from a culture (not recorded whether cultured in vitro). The receptors come from a human donor with melanoma.

The sample holds one count of this clone. This chain uses TRBV11-3 with TRBJ2-1, with D perhaps being TRBD1 or TRBD2 (7 bases each). CDR1 is SGHNT and CDR2 is YENEEA in the germline V gene. The CDR3 has 15 residues. Between the trimmed V and J ends, which lost 5 bases and 2 bases, there was a span of 13 bases. The CDR3 reads CASSHRGGAYNEQFF. In nucleotides, the CDR3 is TGTGCCAGCAGCCACAGGGGAGGGGCCTACAATGAGCAGTTCTTC.

The chain combines TRBV18 with TRBJ1-1, with 10 bases lining up with TRBD1. CDR3 length equals 15 residues. Germline V gene lookup returns CDR1 KGHSH and CDR2 LQKENI. Trimming removed 3 bases from V and 8 bases from J; junction bases left unmatched: 9. CDR3 in amino acids: CASSPLPTGGNEAFF. Written as DNA, the CDR3 is TGTGCCAGCTCACCCCTTCCGACAGGGGGCAACGAAGCTTTCTTT.

The genes are TRBV14 and TRBJ1-2, with a possible D match to TRBD1 (5 bases). The germline V gene has CDR1 SGHDN and CDR2 FVKESK. This CDR3 has 13 residues. V lost 4 bases and J 7 bases, leaving 13 bases between the germline ends. The CDR3 bases are TGTGCCAGCAGCCCCCAGGGTCCTAGTGGCTACACCTTC. This sequence encodes CASSPQGPSGYTF.

Points on this clone: Its ends do not fully match the called genes, so a read error is possible. The rearrangement uses TRBV7-2 and TRBJ2-4, with unresolved D. This CDR3 contains 13 residues. Looked up from germline, CDR1 is SGHTA and CDR2 is FQGNSA. CDR3 bases: TGTGCCAGCAGCTTAGATCGGGTTTTCGGGTTGGACTTC. This codes for CASSLDRVFGLDF.

About this clone: In the same sample, other DNA sequences code for this CDR3. V gene TRBV5-6 combines with J gene TRBJ1-1, with TRBD1 matching 7 bases. With 0 bases clipped from V and 4 bases from J, the junction kept 3 bases outside the gene matches. The germline gives CDR1 SGHDT, CDR2 YYEEEE. The CDR3 spans 14 residues. CDR3 loop: CASSLAGGVTEAFF. CDR3 DNA sequence: TGTGCCAGCAGCTTGGCAGGGGGAGTCACTGAAGCTTTCTTT.

The chain uses TRBV5-4 and TRBJ2-7; maybe TRBD2 (5 bases). The CDR3 consists of 15 residues. Deletions cut 4 bases from V and 0 bases from J, with 14 bases between. Germline loops: CDR1 SGHNT, CDR2 YYREEE (reference sequence). CDR3 coding DNA: TGTGCCAGCAGCCCCGGGCCGGGAAGCTCCTACGAGCAGTACTTC. Translated: CASSPGPGSSYEQYF.

The chain is built from TRBV19 and TRBJ1-5, with D unresolved. The CDR3 has 14 residues. Trimming stripped 8 bases from V and 0 bases from J, with 11 bases between. The germline V gene encodes CDR1 LNHDA and CDR2 SQIVND (reference sequence). The CDR3 is CASVRKNSNQPQHF. CDR3 nucleotides: TGTGCCAGTGTCAGGAAGAATAGCAATCAGCCCCAGCATTTT. The full variable domain, in which reference TRBV19 and TRBJ1-5 provide the parts outside the CDR3, is DGGITQSPKYLFRKEGQNVTLSCEQNLNHDAMYWYRQDPGQGLRLIYYSQIVNDFQKGDIAEGYSVSREKKESFPLTVTSAQKNPTAFYLCASVRKNSNQPQHFGDGTRLSIL.

The rearrangement links TRBV6-1 to TRBJ2-1; tentative D call: TRBD2 (6 bases). The CDR3 spans 12 residues. CDR1 MNHNS and CDR2 SASEGT come from the germline V gene. V lost 3 bases to trimming and J lost 12 bases, with 12 bases between them. In DNA, the CDR3 is TGTGCCAGCAGTGAGCGGGGTAGTCGGCAGTTCTTC. This encodes CASSERGSRQFF.

J is TRBJ2-7 and V is TRBV5-1, with 8 bases matching TRBD1. V trimming: 0 bases; J trimming: 2 bases; junction bases outside the gene matches: 7. The V gene's germline CDR1 is SGHRS and CDR2 YFSETQ. CDR3 length: 16 amino acids. CDR3 sequence: CASSLEATGATYEQYF. The CDR3 nucleotides read TGCGCCAGCAGCTTGGAAGCGACAGGGGCTACCTACGAGCAGTACTTC. The complete variable domain, with remaining parts taken from reference TRBV5-1 and TRBJ2-7, reads KAGVTQTPRYLIKTRGQQVTLSCSPISGHRSVSWYQQTPGQGLQFLFEYFSETQRNKGNFPGRFSGRQFSNSRSEMNVSTLELGDSALYLCASSLEATGATYEQYFGPGTRLTVT.

The chain combines TRBV9 with TRBJ2-1, with TRBD2 identical over 9 bases. Per the germline V gene, CDR1 is SGDLS and CDR2 is YYNGEE. J was trimmed by 6 bases and V by 0 bases; bases with no gene match: 4. The CDR3 is made up of 15 amino acids. DNA of the CDR3: TGTGCCAGCAGCGTAGTTCCTAGCGGGGCCAATGAGCAGTTCTTC. Residues: CASSVVPSGANEQFF.

The rearrangement joins TRBV10-3 to TRBJ2-2; TRBD2 might be the D (6 bases). V was clipped by 3 bases and J by 4 bases, with 12 bases between them. The CDR3 runs 15 residues. Germline V gene sequence: CDR1 ENHRY, CDR2 SYGVKD. The CDR3 sequence: CAISDWSGGTGELFF. For the CDR3, the DNA is TGTGCCATCAGTGACTGGTCCGGGGGCACCGGGGAGCTGTTTTTT.

This chain joins TRBV4-1 and TRBJ2-1, with 14 bases matching TRBD2. V shed 4 bases and J 4 bases; nucleotides not matched to a gene: 6. Germline lookup yields CDR1 MGHRA and CDR2 YSYEKL. The CDR3 length is 17 residues. Here the CDR3 reads CASSLRTSGGIYNEQFF. The CDR3, as DNA: TGCGCCAGCAGCCTTCGGACTAGCGGGGGGATATACAATGAGCAGTTCTTC.

V usage is TRBV2 and J usage is TRBJ1-2, with no clear D. This CDR3 region has 14 residues. Germline V gives CDR1 SNHLY, CDR2 FYNNEI. Trimming removed 5 bases from V and 6 bases from J, with 16 bases in between. As DNA, the CDR3 is TGTGCCAGCAGTCTCTATCCTGAATCGGATGGCTACACCTTC. Its translation: CASSLYPESDGYTF.

This CDR3 reads CASSPGQGRGPQHF. The DNA of the CDR3 is TGTGCCAGCAGTCCCGGACAGGGGCGAGGGCCCCAGCATTTT. J is TRBJ1-5 and V is TRBV27; 9 bases fit TRBD1. The CDR3 has 14 amino acids. After removal of 5 bases from V and 9 bases from J, the junction contained 8 bases not matched to a gene. Germline lookup yields CDR1 MNHEY and CDR2 SMNVEV (reference sequence).

This clone was seen only once. The V and J genes are TRBV7-2 and TRBJ1-1; 8 bases match TRBD1. From germline, CDR1 is SGHTA and CDR2 FQGNSA. Trimming removed 1 base from V and 9 bases from J; junction bases left unmatched: 7. The CDR3 has 14 amino acids. CDR3 loop: CASSLGQGIMKAFF. CDR3 DNA: TGTGCCAGCAGCTTAGGACAGGGGATTATGAAAGCTTTCTTT.

CDR3 sequence: CASSPRTANTEAFF. CDR3 sequence (DNA): TGTGCCAGCAGCCCCAGGACAGCAAACACTGAAGCTTTCTTT. The chain is built from TRBV9 and TRBJ1-1; perhaps TRBD1 as D (6 bases). Trimming pared 4 bases from V and 2 bases from J, leaving 12 bases between. The CDR3 totals 14 residues. Germline V CDR1 and CDR2: SGDLS, YYNGEE. Looking up the rest from reference TRBV9 and TRBJ1-1 gives the full variable domain: DSGVTQTPKHLITATGQRVTLRCSPRSGDLSVYWYQQSLDQGLQFLIQYYNGEERAKGNILERFSAQQFPDLHSELNLSSLELGDSALYFCASSPRTANTEAFFGQGTRLTVV.

This chain uses TRBV5-1 with TRBJ1-2, with D possibly being TRBD1 (6 bases). V lost 5 bases and J lost 3, with 20 bases in between. The CDR3 totals 16 residues. CDR1 SGHRS and CDR2 YFSETQ come from the germline V gene. Written as DNA, the CDR3 is TGCGCCAGCAGAATCCTGACAGGCCAAAGGGACTATGGCTACACCTTC. It encodes CASRILTGQRDYGYTF. The full variable domain, in which reference TRBV5-1 and TRBJ1-2 provide the parts outside the CDR3, is KAGVTQTPRYLIKTRGQQVTLSCSPISGHRSVSWYQQTPGQGLQFLFEYFSETQRNKGNFPGRFSGRQFSNSRSEMNVSTLELGDSALYLCASRILTGQRDYGYTFGSGTRLTVV.

The chain is built from TRBV6-5 and TRBJ2-6, with a tentative D call TRBD2 (5 bases). The CDR3 consists of 15 residues. Germline V gene lookup returns CDR1 MNHEY and CDR2 SVGAGI. V lost 3 bases, J lost 4 bases, and 10 bases lay in between. CDR3 residues: CASSYRGSGANVLTF. For the CDR3, the DNA is TGTGCCAGCAGTTATCGAGGGTCCGGGGCCAACGTCCTGACTTTC.

The chain links TRBV2 to TRBJ2-7; TRBD1 might be the D (5 bases). Germline CDR1 SNHLY, CDR2 FYNNEI. V lost 3 bases to trimming and J lost 3 bases, with 15 bases between them. The CDR3 has 15 amino acids. Here the CDR3 DNA reads TGTGCCAGCAGTGACCTCTCAGGGTTGGACTACGAGCAGTACTTC. This translates into CASSDLSGLDYEQYF.

The chain joins TRBV2 to TRBJ2-5; TRBD2 is a possible D gene (5 bases). The CDR3 spans 15 residues. Germline V gene data show CDR1 as SNHLY and CDR2 as FYNNEI. The germline V and J ends were trimmed by 7 bases and 3 bases, with 18 bases remaining between them. The CDR3 region is CASTISSGKEETQYF. The CDR3 nucleotides read TGTGCCAGCACCATTTCTTCGGGAAAAGAAGAGACCCAGTACTTC.

The chain joins TRBV28 to TRBJ2-1; 8 positions agree with TRBD2. Germline-derived CDR1 and CDR2 are MDHEN and SYDVKM. The CDR3 totals 14 residues. V was clipped by 5 bases and J by 8 bases; unmatched bases: 8. CDR3 coding DNA: TGTGCCAGCAGTCCCGGGGGGGCGCTCCATGAGCAGTTCTTC. Amino acids: CASSPGGALHEQFF. Full variable domain (rest looked up from reference TRBV28 and TRBJ2-1): DVKVTQSSRYLVKRTGEKVFLECVQDMDHENMFWYRQDPGLGLRLIYFSYDVKMKEKGDIPEGYSVSREKKERFSLILESASTNQTSMYLCASSPGGALHEQFFGPGTRLTVL.

V gene TRBV5-8 combines with J gene TRBJ2-3; unclear D gene. This CDR3 is built from 14 residues. Trimming left V 8 bases short and J 0 bases short, with 13 bases between. The V gene's germline CDR1 is SGHTS and CDR2 YDEGEE. The CDR3: CASTPGLSTDTQYF. CDR3 DNA: TGTGCCAGTACACCGGGCCTAAGCACAGATACGCAGTATTTT.

This chain connects TRBV6-1 to TRBJ1-3; 7 bases are a match to TRBD1. CDR3 length equals 14 residues. Germline V gives CDR1 MNHNS, CDR2 SASEGT. Germline trimming cut 7 bases from V and 9 bases from J; bases unmatched to any gene: 12. CDR3 nucleotides: TGTGCCAGCATCCAGTATACAGGGGCAGGCACCATATATTTT. Translating it yields CASIQYTGAGTIYF.

V usage is TRBV27 and J usage is TRBJ2-3, with no clear D. The CDR3 is 13 residues long. The germline gives CDR1 MNHEY, CDR2 SMNVEV (reference sequence). Trimming stripped 4 bases from V and 8 bases from J, with 13 bases between. CDR3 nucleotide sequence: TGTGCCAGCAGTTACCAGAGACAAACTACGCAGTATTTT. This codes for CASSYQRQTTQYF.

The genes are TRBV5-4 and TRBJ2-2; 10 bases are shared with TRBD2. Germline V gives CDR1 SGHNT, CDR2 YYREEE (reference sequence). The ends lost 3 bases at V and 6 bases at J; junction bases unmatched: 8. This CDR3 is 16 amino acids long. The CDR3 loop reads CASSWAGAGGPGELFF. As DNA, the CDR3 is TGTGCCAGCAGCTGGGCAGGAGCGGGGGGGCCCGGGGAGCTGTTTTTT. The variable domain in full, with the rest retrieved from reference TRBV5-4 and TRBJ2-2, is ETGVTQSPTHLIKTRGQQVTLRCSSQSGHNTVSWYQQALGQGPQFIFQYYREEENGRGNFPPRFSGLQFPNYSSELNVNALELDDSALYLCASSWAGAGGPGELFFGEGSRLTVL.

The CDR3 reads CAWSGRYGTLGVDTQYF. CDR3 nucleotides: TGTGCCTGGAGTGGGAGGTACGGGACGTTGGGAGTCGATACGCAGTATTTT. J is TRBJ2-3 and V is TRBV30; the D gene could be TRBD1 or TRBD2 (5 bases each). CDR1 GTSNPN and CDR2 SVGIG come from the germline V gene (reference sequence). The ends were cut back, 1 base at V and 6 bases at J, with 23 bases in the middle. CDR3 length: 17 residues. Complete variable domain (other parts from reference TRBV30 and TRBJ2-3): SQTIHQWPATLVQPVGSPLSLECTVEGTSNPNLYWYRQAAGRGLQLLFYSVGIGQISSEVPQNLSASRPQDRQFILSSKKLLLSDSGFYLCAWSGRYGTLGVDTQYFGPGTRLTVL.

This clone has a single count. The chain joins TRBV6-5 to TRBJ1-5; 8 bases are shared with TRBD1. CDR3 length equals 15 residues. CDR1 MNHEY and CDR2 SVGAGI come from the germline V gene. Unmatched junction bases numbered 3, after V lost 3 bases and J lost 2 bases. The CDR3 reads CASSYGQGGNQPQHF. The CDR3 DNA follows: TGTGCCAGCAGTTATGGACAGGGCGGCAATCAGCCCCAGCATTTT.